The 17 T cell receptor beta chains below come from one sample, sequenced in a study of T cell changes during pregnancy in multiple sclerosis. Generated by immunoSEQ multiplex PCR, the TCRdb table keeps only in-frame clones and is missing some. The sample contains about 33,000 clones, over 80% of which appear only once. The starting material was CD4+ T cells from peripheral blood mononuclear cells, obtained in the third trimester of pregnancy. The source is a female donor in good health, enrolled as a control in a pregnancy study.

This clone has more than one count but fewer than ten. This chain links TRBV4-2 with TRBJ1-3; a possible D gene is TRBD1 (6 bases). Trimming removed 2 bases at V and 4 bases at J, with 15 bases between. Germline lookup yields CDR1 LGHNA and CDR2 YNFKEQ. This CDR3 contains 16 residues. CDR3 sequence reads: CASSQLQTGMGNTIYF. CDR3 nucleotides: TGTGCCAGCAGCCAACTCCAAACAGGGATGGGAAACACCATATATTTT.

The chain couples TRBV2 to TRBJ2-1; 7 positions match TRBD1. CDR1 is SNHLY and CDR2 is FYNNEI in the germline V gene. This CDR3 region has 18 residues. After removal of 3 bases from V and 4 bases from J, the junction contained 15 bases not matched to a gene. CDR3 in amino acids: CASSEPQGKSAFYNEQFF. In DNA form, the CDR3 reads TGTGCCAGCAGTGAGCCACAGGGGAAGTCCGCGTTTTACAATGAGCAGTTCTTC.

The V call is TRBV5-1, the J call TRBJ1-1, with a weak D call TRBD1 (6 bases). The CDR3 is made up of 12 amino acids. V was clipped by 4 bases and J by 11 bases, with 15 bases between them. From germline, CDR1 is SGHRS and CDR2 YFSETQ. The CDR3 coding sequence is TGCGCCAGCAGCCTTGACAGGTTGGACGCTTTCTTT. Translation gives CASSLDRLDAFF. Combining the CDR3 with reference TRBV5-1 and TRBJ1-1 gives the whole variable domain KAGVTQTPRYLIKTRGQQVTLSCSPISGHRSVSWYQQTPGQGLQFLFEYFSETQRNKGNFPGRFSGRQFSNSRSEMNVSTLELGDSALYLCASSLDRLDAFFGQGTRLTVV.

This clone has only a few counts. This chain joins TRBV5-1 and TRBJ1-1; 7 positions agree with TRBD1. Germline lookup yields CDR1 SGHRS and CDR2 YFSETQ. This CDR3 spans 14 amino acids. Trimming took 5 bases from V and 5 from J; bases not matched to a gene: 9. In nucleotides, the CDR3 is TGCGCCAGCAGGGACGACAGGGTGGAGACTGAAGCTTTCTTT. Its protein is CASRDDRVETEAFF.

This chain connects TRBV4-1 to TRBJ2-7; TRBD1 matches 10 bases. Germline V CDR1 and CDR2: MGHRA, YSYEKL. V lost 5 bases and J lost 6; bases outside the gene matches: 13. The CDR3 is 16 amino acids. The DNA for the CDR3 is TGCGCCAGCAGCTCCCACCCTGCTGGACAGGGGGGCGAGCAGTACTTC. It encodes CASSSHPAGQGGEQYF.

The chain employs TRBV4-1 and TRBJ2-3, with D tentatively TRBD2 (5 bases). The V and J ends lost 1 base and 5 bases respectively, with 13 bases between them. The CDR3 loop spans 15 amino acids. Germline V gives CDR1 MGHRA, CDR2 YSYEKL. This CDR3 is CASSQVGLAIDTQYF. CDR3 in DNA: TGCGCCAGCAGCCAAGTCGGTCTAGCTATAGATACGCAGTATTTT.

The rearrangement joins TRBV6-5 to TRBJ2-7; D might be TRBD2 (5 bases). Between the trimmed V and J ends, which lost 5 bases and 3 bases, there was a span of 17 bases. The CDR3 length is 15 residues. The germline V gene has CDR1 MNHEY and CDR2 SVGAGI. CDR3 sequence: CASSPLGKESYEQYF. The CDR3, as DNA: TGTGCCAGCAGTCCCCTCGGGAAAGAGAGCTACGAGCAGTACTTC.

This clone appeared once. The V gene is TRBV2, the J gene TRBJ2-3; TRBD2 matches at 10 bases. CDR3 size: 15 residues. Germline assignment: CDR1 SNHLY and CDR2 FYNNEI. V lost 8 bases to trimming and J lost 2 bases; unmatched junction nucleotides: 7. The CDR3, as DNA: TGTGCCAGCGGTAGCGGGGGGCTCGTCACAGATACGCAGTATTTT. Translation: CASGSGGLVTDTQYF.

This clone was seen a single time. The rearrangement uses TRBV9 and TRBJ2-1, with 13 bases fitting TRBD2. This CDR3 comprises 17 residues. J was trimmed by 2 bases and V by 0 bases; bases with no gene match: 2. Germline values: CDR1 SGDLS, CDR2 YYNGEE. The CDR3: CASSVATSGRAYNEQFF. As DNA, the CDR3 is TGTGCCAGCAGCGTAGCTACTAGCGGGAGGGCCTACAATGAGCAGTTCTTC.

This chain joins TRBV25-1 and TRBJ2-3; 7 bases align to TRBD2. CDR3 length: 13 residues. The ends lost 7 bases at V and 7 bases at J; junction bases unmatched: 8. Germline values: CDR1 MGHDK, CDR2 SYGVNS. CDR3 sequence reads: CASTPGGVHTQYF. CDR3 DNA: TGTGCCAGCACCCCTGGGGGGGTCCATACGCAGTATTTT.

This sequence joins TRBV6-6 and TRBJ1-2; D remains unclear. The germline CDR1 and CDR2 sequences are MNHNY and SVGAGI (reference sequence). The CDR3 is 12 amino acids. Trimming stripped 4 bases from V and 7 bases from J, with 10 bases between. The CDR3 is CASSLKEGGYTF. For the CDR3, the DNA is TGTGCCAGCAGTTTAAAAGAGGGTGGCTACACCTTC.

The chain combines TRBV28 with TRBJ2-7; 9 bases align to TRBD1. CDR1 is MDHEN and CDR2 is SYDVKM in the germline V gene. Trimming removed 2 bases from V and 6 bases from J; junction bases left unmatched: 5. The CDR3 loop spans 14 amino acids. The chain's CDR3 is CASSLGDRVGEQYF. The DNA for the CDR3 is TGTGCCAGCAGTTTAGGGGACAGGGTAGGCGAGCAGTACTTC.

CDR3 loop: CASSAGYGEETQYF. CDR3 DNA sequence: TGTGCCAGCAGTGCGGGGTACGGGGAAGAGACCCAGTACTTC. The chain employs TRBV2 and TRBJ2-5; possibly TRBD2 for D (5 bases). V was cut by 4 bases and J by 3 bases, with 12 bases left in between. CDR1 and CDR2 from the germline V gene are SNHLY and FYNNEI. This CDR3 spans 14 amino acids.

CDR3 DNA: TGTGCCAGCAGCCTAAACAGGGGTGGGTCCCAAGAGACCCAGTACTTC. Translating gives CASSLNRGGSQETQYF. This chain joins TRBV7-9 and TRBJ2-5; 7 positions match TRBD1. The germline gives CDR1 SEHNR, CDR2 FQNEAQ (reference sequence). V gave up 5 bases and J gave up 1 base; unmatched junction bases: 10. The CDR3 runs to 16 residues. The full variable domain, completed using reference TRBV7-9 and TRBJ2-5, is DTGVSQNPRHKITKRGQNVTFRCDPISEHNRLYWYRQTLGQGPEFLTYFQNEAQLEKSRLLSDRFSAERPKGSFSTLEIQRTEQGDSAMYLCASSLNRGGSQETQYFGPGTRLLVL.

This chain links TRBV19 with TRBJ1-2; D ambiguous. Germline CDR1 and CDR2: LNHDA and SQIVND (reference sequence). CDR3 length equals 12 residues. The germline V and J ends were trimmed by 11 bases and 7 bases, with 17 bases remaining between them. CDR3 bases: TGTGCCGGCCGCGTCCGGGATTCTGGCTACACCTTC. This encodes CAGRVRDSGYTF. Full variable domain (missing parts from reference TRBV19 and TRBJ1-2): DGGITQSPKYLFRKEGQNVTLSCEQNLNHDAMYWYRQDPGQGLRLIYYSQIVNDFQKGDIAEGYSVSREKKESFPLTVTSAQKNPTAFYLCAGRVRDSGYTFGSGTRLTVV.

The chain links TRBV27 to TRBJ2-2, with D perhaps TRBD1 (5 bases). This CDR3 has 16 residues. The V end was cut by 6 bases, the J end by 0 bases, with 14 bases between. Per the germline V gene, CDR1 is MNHEY and CDR2 is SMNVEV (reference sequence). The CDR3 region is CASRPTRASNTGELFF. The DNA for the CDR3 is TGTGCCAGCAGACCCACCAGGGCCTCGAACACCGGGGAGCTGTTTTTT.

The rearrangement joins TRBV28 to TRBJ1-2, with 9 bases lining up with TRBD1. The CDR3 spans 14 residues. The V gene end was trimmed by 6 bases and the J gene end by 8 bases; junction bases not matched to a gene: 10. Germline loops: CDR1 MDHEN, CDR2 SYDVKM. The CDR3 region is CASSTRRDRVGYTF. CDR3 DNA sequence: TGTGCCAGCAGCACACGGCGGGACAGGGTAGGCTACACCTTC.